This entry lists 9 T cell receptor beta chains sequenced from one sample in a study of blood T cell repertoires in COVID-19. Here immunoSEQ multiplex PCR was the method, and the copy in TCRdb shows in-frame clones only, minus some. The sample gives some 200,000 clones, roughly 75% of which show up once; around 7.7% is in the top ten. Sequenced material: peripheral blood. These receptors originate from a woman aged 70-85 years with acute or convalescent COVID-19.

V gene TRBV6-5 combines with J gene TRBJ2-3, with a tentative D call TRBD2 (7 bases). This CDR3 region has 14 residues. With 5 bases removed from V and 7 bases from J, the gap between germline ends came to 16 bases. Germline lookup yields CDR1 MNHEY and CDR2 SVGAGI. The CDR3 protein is CASSPGGRKHTQYF. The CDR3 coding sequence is TGTGCCAGCAGTCCGGGGGGCCGGAAGCATACGCAGTATTTT.

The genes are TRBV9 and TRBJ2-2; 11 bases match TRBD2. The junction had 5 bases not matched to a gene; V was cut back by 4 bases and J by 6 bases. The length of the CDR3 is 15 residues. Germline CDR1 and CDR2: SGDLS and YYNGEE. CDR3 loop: CASSLSGLAAGELFF. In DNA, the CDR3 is TGTGCCAGCAGCCTGTCGGGACTAGCGGCCGGGGAGCTGTTTTTT.

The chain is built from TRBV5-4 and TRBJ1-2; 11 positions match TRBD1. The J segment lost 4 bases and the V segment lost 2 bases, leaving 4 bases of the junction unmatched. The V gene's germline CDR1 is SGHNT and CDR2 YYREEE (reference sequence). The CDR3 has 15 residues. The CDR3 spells CASSFGQGAIYGYTF. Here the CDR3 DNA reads TGTGCCAGCAGCTTCGGACAGGGGGCAATCTATGGCTACACCTTC. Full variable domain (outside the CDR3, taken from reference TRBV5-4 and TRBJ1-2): ETGVTQSPTHLIKTRGQQVTLRCSSQSGHNTVSWYQQALGQGPQFIFQYYREEENGRGNFPPRFSGLQFPNYSSELNVNALELDDSALYLCASSFGQGAIYGYTFGSGTRLTVV.

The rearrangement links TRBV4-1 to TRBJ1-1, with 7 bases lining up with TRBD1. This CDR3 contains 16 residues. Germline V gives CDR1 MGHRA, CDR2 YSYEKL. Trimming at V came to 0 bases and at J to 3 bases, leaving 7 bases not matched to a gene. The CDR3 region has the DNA TGCGCCAGCAGCCAAGATCCCAGGGGGACTGACACTGAAGCTTTCTTT. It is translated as CASSQDPRGTDTEAFF.

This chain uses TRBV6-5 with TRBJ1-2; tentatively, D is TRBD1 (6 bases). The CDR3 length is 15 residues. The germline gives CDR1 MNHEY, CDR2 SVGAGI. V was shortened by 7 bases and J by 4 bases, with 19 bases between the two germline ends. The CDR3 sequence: CASKIGGAQGYGYTF. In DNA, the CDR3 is TGTGCCAGCAAAATCGGGGGGGCGCAAGGCTATGGCTACACCTTC.

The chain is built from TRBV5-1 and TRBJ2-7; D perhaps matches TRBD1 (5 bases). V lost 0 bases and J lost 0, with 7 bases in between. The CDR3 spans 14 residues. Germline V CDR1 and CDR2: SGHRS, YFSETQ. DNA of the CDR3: TGCGCCAGCAGCTTGGCCACAGGCTCCTACGAGCAGTACTTC. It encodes CASSLATGSYEQYF.

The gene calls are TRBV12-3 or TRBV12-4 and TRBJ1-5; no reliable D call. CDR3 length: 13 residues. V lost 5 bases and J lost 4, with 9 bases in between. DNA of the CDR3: TGTGCCAGCAGTCCCCCGGGGAATCAGCCCCAGCATTTT. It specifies CASSPPGNQPQHF.

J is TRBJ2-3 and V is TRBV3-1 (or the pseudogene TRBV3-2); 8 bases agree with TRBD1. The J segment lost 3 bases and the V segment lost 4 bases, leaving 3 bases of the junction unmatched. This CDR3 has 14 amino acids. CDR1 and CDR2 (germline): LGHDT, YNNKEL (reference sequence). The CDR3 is CASSPGGFTDTQYF. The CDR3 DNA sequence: TGTGCCAGCAGCCCAGGGGGCTTTACAGATACGCAGTATTTT.

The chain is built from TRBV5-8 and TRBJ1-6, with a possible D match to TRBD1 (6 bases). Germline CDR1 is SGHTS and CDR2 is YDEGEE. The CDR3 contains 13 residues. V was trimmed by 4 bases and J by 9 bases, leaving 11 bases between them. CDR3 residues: CASSREGGSPLHF. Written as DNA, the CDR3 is TGTGCCAGCAGCAGGGAAGGGGGTTCACCCCTCCACTTT.